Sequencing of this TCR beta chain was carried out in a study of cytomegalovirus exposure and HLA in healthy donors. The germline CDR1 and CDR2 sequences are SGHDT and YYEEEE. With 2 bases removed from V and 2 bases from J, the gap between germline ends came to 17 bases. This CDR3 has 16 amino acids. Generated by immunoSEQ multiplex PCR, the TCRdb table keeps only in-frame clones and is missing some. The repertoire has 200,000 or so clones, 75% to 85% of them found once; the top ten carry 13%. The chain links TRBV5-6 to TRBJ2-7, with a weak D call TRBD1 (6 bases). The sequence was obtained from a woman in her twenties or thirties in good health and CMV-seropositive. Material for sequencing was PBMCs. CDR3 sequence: CASSLTGSRLTYEQYF. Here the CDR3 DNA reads TGTGCCAGCAGCTTAACAGGGTCACGCCTTACCTACGAGCAGTACTTC.